One sample yielded the 32 T cell receptor beta chains listed below, sequenced in a study of cytomegalovirus exposure and HLA in healthy donors. This PCR relied on a set of 60 Vbeta primers and 13 Jbeta primers. Profiled with immunoSEQ multiplex PCR; TCRdb holds only in-frame clones, not every one. This sample yields some 130,000 clones, of which about 80% are seen a single time; around 7% belongs to the top ten. Input material: PBMCs. The receptors derive from a man aged 40-55 years in good health and CMV-seropositive.

This chain uses TRBV14 with TRBJ2-1; D not certain. V was pared by 3 bases and J by 3 bases, with 9 bases between. This CDR3 contains 14 residues. Germline loops: CDR1 SGHDN, CDR2 FVKESK. CDR3 DNA: TGTGCCAGCAGCCATAATAGATTCTACAATGAGCAGTTCTTC. Its protein is CASSHNRFYNEQFF.

This sequence joins TRBV5-4 and TRBJ2-4, with a weak D call TRBD1 (6 bases). V was pared by 4 bases and J by 1 base, with 9 bases between. The CDR3 totals 14 residues. Germline lookup yields CDR1 SGHNT and CDR2 YYREEE (reference sequence). CDR3 sequence reads: CASSAGAAKNIQYF. DNA of the CDR3: TGTGCCAGCAGCGCAGGGGCGGCCAAAAACATTCAGTACTTC.

The chain is built from TRBV2 and TRBJ2-2, with TRBD1 matching over 10 bases. This CDR3 region has 15 residues. Germline V CDR1 and CDR2: SNHLY, FYNNEI. The junction had 7 bases not matched to a gene; V was cut back by 8 bases and J by 4 bases. The CDR3 DNA sequence: TGTGCCAGCGGCCGGGGGACAGGGGCCACCGGGGAGCTGTTTTTT. Its protein is CASGRGTGATGELFF.

The chain couples TRBV29-1 to TRBJ1-4; TRBD1 matches 11 bases. The CDR3 runs to 15 residues. V trimming: 7 bases; J trimming: 5 bases; junction bases outside the gene matches: 9. Germline CDR1 is SQVTM and CDR2 is ANQGSEA. CDR3 sequence: CSAGTGGLSNEKLFF. The DNA of the CDR3 is TGCAGCGCTGGGACAGGGGGTTTGTCGAATGAAAAACTGTTTTTT.

The V gene is TRBV10-3, the J gene TRBJ1-2, with TRBD1 as a possible D gene (5 bases). Germline values: CDR1 ENHRY, CDR2 SYGVKD. V was shortened by 7 bases and J by 4 bases, with 19 bases between the two germline ends. The CDR3 runs 15 residues. The CDR3 loop reads CAINPSRRVSYGYTF. Here the CDR3 DNA reads TGTGCCATCAACCCCTCTCGCAGGGTAAGCTATGGCTACACCTTC.

This clone has only a few counts. This sequence joins TRBV19 and TRBJ2-7; 12 bases agree with TRBD2. V was clipped by 3 bases and J by 3 bases; unmatched bases: 3. From germline, CDR1 is LNHDA and CDR2 SQIVND (reference sequence). This CDR3 is 15 amino acids long. CDR3 in amino acids: CASSIGLAGFYEQYF. The CDR3, as DNA: TGTGCCAGTAGTATCGGACTAGCGGGATTCTACGAGCAGTACTTC.

V gene TRBV28 combines with J gene TRBJ1-3; D may be TRBD1 (6 bases). The CDR3 contains 15 residues. The germline V and J ends were trimmed by 2 bases and 6 bases, with 14 bases remaining between them. Germline CDR1 and CDR2: MDHEN and SYDVKM. The CDR3: CASSLRGGEENTIYF. The DNA of the CDR3 is TGTGCCAGCAGTTTAAGGGGGGGCGAGGAAAACACCATATATTTT.

The genes are TRBV10-3 and TRBJ2-4; 7 nucleotides match TRBD1. The V and J ends lost 8 bases and 3 bases, in that order; junction bases with no gene match: 22. The CDR3 covers 19 residues. The germline V gene encodes CDR1 ENHRY and CDR2 SYGVKD. The CDR3, as DNA: TGTGCCATCGAGGCTGTGACAGGGATTCAATATGAGGACAAAAACATTCAGTACTTC. Translated, it gives CAIEAVTGIQYEDKNIQYF.

This CDR3 reads CASSQGPYRGGANVLTF. CDR3 nucleotides: TGTGCCAGCAGCCAAGGCCCTTATCGAGGAGGGGCCAACGTCCTGACTTTC. This chain links TRBV14 with TRBJ2-6; D gene unclear. Germline values: CDR1 SGHDN, CDR2 FVKESK. Deletions cut 1 base from V and 4 bases from J, with 14 bases between. The CDR3 loop spans 17 amino acids.

This clone was recorded a few times. The chain employs TRBV29-1 and TRBJ1-2; D is perhaps TRBD1 (5 bases). The CDR3 is 12 amino acids. Germline V CDR1 and CDR2: SQVTM, ANQGSEA. Trimming removed 7 bases from V and 2 bases from J, with 11 bases in between. The CDR3 loop is CSGITGNYGYTF. CDR3 nucleotide sequence: TGCAGCGGGATAACAGGAAACTATGGCTACACCTTC. Complete variable domain (other parts from reference TRBV29-1 and TRBJ1-2): SAVISQKPSRDICQRGTSLTIQCQVDSQVTMMFWYRQQPGQSLTLIATANQGSEATYESGFVIDKFPISRPNLTFSTLTVSNMSPEDSSIYLCSGITGNYGYTFGSGTRLTVV.

The gene calls are TRBV30 and TRBJ1-2; D is possibly TRBD1 (5 bases). Trimming removed 2 bases at V and 4 bases at J, with 11 bases between. CDR3 length: 13 residues. Germline values: CDR1 GTSNPN, CDR2 SVGIG (reference sequence). Written as DNA, the CDR3 is TGTGCCTGGAGTCGTGGGGGGGGCTATGGCTACACCTTC. It codes for CAWSRGGGYGYTF.

The chain is built from TRBV9 and TRBJ2-3; perhaps TRBD1 as D (5 bases). The CDR3 has 13 amino acids. V was clipped by 2 bases and J by 3 bases, with 7 bases between them. The germline V gene encodes CDR1 SGDLS and CDR2 YYNGEE. The CDR3 bases are TGTGCCAGCAGCGTTAGGGGAACAGATACGCAGTATTTT. Amino acid sequence: CASSVRGTDTQYF.

This clone occurred a few times. CDR3 region: CAITAGGGTDTQYF. The CDR3 nucleotides read TGTGCCATCACAGCAGGGGGCGGGACAGATACGCAGTATTTT. The rearrangement joins TRBV10-3 to TRBJ2-3; 8 bases map to TRBD1. The CDR3 is made up of 14 amino acids. Germline assignment: CDR1 ENHRY and CDR2 SYGVKD. V dropped 7 bases and J dropped 3; count of bases not matched to a gene: 6.

The chain uses TRBV29-1 and TRBJ1-2, with 8 bases matching TRBD1. J gave up 7 bases and V 0 bases, and 13 bases lay outside the gene matches. Germline V gives CDR1 SQVTM, CDR2 ANQGSEA. The CDR3 runs 16 residues. The CDR3 DNA reads as TGCAGCGTTGAAGATCTTCGGGCAGGGGGCGCCTCTGGCTACACCTTC. Its protein is CSVEDLRAGGASGYTF.

Of note for this clone: At one of its ends the junction is not consistent with the germline gene, which may arise from a read error. The chain carries TRBV2 and TRBJ1-2; D remains ambiguous. The germline CDR1 and CDR2 sequences are SNHLY and FYNNEI. The CDR3 totals 13 residues. CDR3 in amino acids: CASREGQDYGYTF. The CDR3 nucleotides are TGTGCCAGCAGGGAAGGGCAGGACTATGGCTACACCTTC.

The chain joins TRBV6-6 to TRBJ1-5; possibly TRBD1 for D (5 bases). The V gene's germline CDR1 is MNHNY and CDR2 SVGAGI (reference sequence). V lost 2 bases to trimming and J lost 0 bases, with 8 bases between them. The length of the CDR3 is 15 residues. The CDR3, as DNA: TGTGCCAGCAGTTACCTAGACAGTAGCAATCAGCCCCAGCATTTT. Protein: CASSYLDSSNQPQHF.

The chain links TRBV7-3 to TRBJ2-1, with 11 positions matching TRBD2. Per the germline V gene, CDR1 is SGHTA and CDR2 is FQGTGA. The CDR3 totals 15 residues. V gave up 5 bases and J gave up 6 bases; unmatched junction bases: 6. The CDR3 sequence: CASSPLAGGRNEQFF. DNA of the CDR3: TGTGCCAGCAGCCCTCTAGCGGGGGGCCGCAATGAGCAGTTCTTC.

This clone appeared a single time. V is TRBV6-1 and J is TRBJ1-6, with TRBD1 matching over 11 bases. The germline CDR1 and CDR2 sequences are MNHNS and SASEGT. The CDR3 covers 16 residues. The ends lost 0 bases at V and 10 bases at J; junction bases unmatched: 5. The CDR3 DNA is TGTGCCAGCAGTGAAGCCGGGACAGGGGGGGAATCACCCCTCCACTTT. Translation gives CASSEAGTGGESPLHF.

This clone qualifies as medium-sized (0.01 to 0.1%). This chain connects TRBV27 to TRBJ2-6; TRBD1 aligns across 8 bases. The germline V gene has CDR1 MNHEY and CDR2 SMNVEV (reference sequence). V dropped 2 bases and J dropped 0; count of bases not matched to a gene: 0. This CDR3 is 16 amino acids long. The CDR3 loop is CASSLTGGSGANVLTF. The CDR3 bases are TGTGCCAGCAGTTTAACAGGGGGCTCTGGGGCCAACGTCCTGACTTTC.

On this clone: Other nucleotide sequences in the sample specify the same CDR3. This chain joins TRBV18 and TRBJ2-7; 8 bases line up with TRBD1. The CDR3 extends over 15 amino acids. Germline CDR1 and CDR2: KGHSH and LQKENI. V lost 1 base, J lost 2 bases, and 4 bases stayed unmatched. CDR3 bases: TGTGCCAGCTCACCACGCGACAGGGGCACCTACGAGCAGTACTTC. Translating it yields CASSPRDRGTYEQYF.

The genes are TRBV9 and TRBJ1-3; D is perhaps TRBD1 (6 bases). Trimming cost V 6 bases and J 4 bases, with 14 bases left between them. In germline, CDR1 is SGDLS, CDR2 YYNGEE. The CDR3 sequence is 14 residues long. CDR3 nucleotides: TGTGCCAGCAACACAGGGACGAGAGGAAACACCATATATTTT. It encodes CASNTGTRGNTIYF.

This sequence joins TRBV27 and TRBJ2-7; 7 bases are a match to TRBD2. The junction had 4 bases not matched to a gene; V was cut back by 2 bases and J by 0 bases. The length of the CDR3 is 15 residues. Germline V CDR1 and CDR2: MNHEY, SMNVEV (reference sequence). The CDR3 region has the DNA TGTGCCAGCAGTTTAGCGGGAGAGACCTCCTACGAGCAGTACTTC. The encoded protein is CASSLAGETSYEQYF.

This clone has more than one count but fewer than ten. This chain links TRBV9 with TRBJ2-3; D ambiguous. CDR3 length equals 14 residues. The V gene's germline CDR1 is SGDLS and CDR2 YYNGEE. Trimming shortened V by 1 base and J by 0 bases, and 6 bases separated the two germline ends. CDR3 amino acids: CASSVMSSTDTQYF. CDR3 DNA sequence: TGTGCCAGCAGCGTAATGTCTAGCACAGATACGCAGTATTTT.

The rearrangement links TRBV7-2 to TRBJ2-1; perhaps TRBD2 as D (6 bases). This CDR3 contains 15 residues. V was shortened by 2 bases and J by 6 bases, with 14 bases between the two germline ends. In germline, CDR1 is SGHTA, CDR2 FQGNSA. CDR3 DNA: TGTGCCAGCAGCTTAACGGGAGAGGTCGGCAATGAGCAGTTCTTC. As protein: CASSLTGEVGNEQFF. The complete variable domain, with remaining parts taken from reference TRBV7-2 and TRBJ2-1, reads GAGVSQSPSNKVTEKGKDVELRCDPISGHTALYWYRQSLGQGLEFLIYFQGNSAPDKSGLPSDRFSAERTGGSVSTLTIQRTQQEDSAVYLCASSLTGEVGNEQFFGPGTRLTVL.

This clone was counted once. This chain uses TRBV19 with TRBJ2-3, with TRBD1 matching over 7 bases. CDR1 is LNHDA and CDR2 is SQIVND in the germline V gene (reference sequence). The CDR3 has 15 amino acids. V shed 1 base and J 2 bases; nucleotides not matched to a gene: 3. For the CDR3, the DNA is TGTGCCAGTAGTATAGGAACAGGGGACACAGATACGCAGTATTTT. This translates into CASSIGTGDTDTQYF.

CDR3 region: CSVEERGRASYEQYF. CDR3 DNA sequence: TGCAGCGTTGAGGAACGCGGGAGAGCAAGCTACGAGCAGTACTTC. The chain links TRBV29-1 to TRBJ2-7; TRBD2 aligns across 7 bases. The CDR3 runs to 15 residues. The junction had 11 bases not matched to a gene; V was cut back by 3 bases and J by 3 bases. From germline, CDR1 is SQVTM and CDR2 ANQGSEA.

This CDR3 reads CASSRDRDTEAFF. In DNA, the CDR3 is TGTGCCAGCAGCCGGGACAGAGACACTGAAGCTTTCTTT. The chain is built from TRBV7-7 and TRBJ1-1, with 7 nucleotides matching TRBD1. Losses at the gene ends were 5 bases for V and 3 bases for J; bases not matched to a gene: 3. This CDR3 region has 13 residues. Germline assignment: CDR1 SSHAT and CDR2 FNYEAQ (reference sequence).

V usage is TRBV7-8 and J usage is TRBJ2-3, with 7 bases lining up with TRBD2. V gave up 2 bases and J gave up 9 bases; unmatched junction bases: 8. CDR1 and CDR2 from the germline V gene are SGHVS and FQNEAQ. The CDR3 covers 14 residues. CDR3 residues: CASSLSGGMVTQYF. Written as DNA, the CDR3 is TGTGCCAGCAGCTTATCCGGGGGGATGGTAACGCAGTATTTT.

The chain links TRBV19 to TRBJ1-2; possibly TRBD1 for D (5 bases). Trimming took off 4 bases at V and 1 base at J, with 10 bases between the two ends. CDR3 length equals 14 residues. CDR1 and CDR2 from the germline V gene are LNHDA and SQIVND (reference sequence). Here the CDR3 reads CASSRDSFNYGYTF. The CDR3 DNA sequence: TGTGCCAGTAGTAGGGACTCTTTTAACTATGGCTACACCTTC.

The chain employs TRBV11-3 and TRBJ2-7; D is perhaps TRBD1 (5 bases). The CDR3 is 13 amino acids. Germline V lookup: CDR1 SGHNT, CDR2 YENEEA. V dropped 5 bases and J dropped 2 bases, with 10 bases sitting between them. This CDR3 reads CASSLTGPYEQYF. The CDR3 region has the DNA TGTGCCAGCAGCCTTACAGGACCCTACGAGCAGTACTTC.

A single count supports this clone. This chain's CDR3 is CASSLNLAGLQETQYF. CDR3 coding DNA: TGCGCCAGCAGCTTGAATCTAGCGGGACTCCAAGAGACCCAGTACTTC. The V and J genes are TRBV5-1 and TRBJ2-5; 9 nucleotides line up with TRBD2. Germline CDR1 reads SGHRS; CDR2 reads YFSETQ. The CDR3 has 16 residues. Germline trimming cut 1 base from V and 1 base from J; bases unmatched to any gene: 5.

The chain uses TRBV6-5 and TRBJ2-1, with 7 bases aligning to TRBD2. The germline CDR1 and CDR2 sequences are MNHEY and SVGAGI. This CDR3 comprises 15 residues. The J segment lost 13 bases and the V segment lost 1 base, leaving 13 bases of the junction unmatched. The chain's CDR3 is CASSYYLDQAAGQFF. The CDR3 coding sequence is TGTGCCAGCAGTTACTACCTCGACCAAGCAGCGGGACAGTTCTTC.